The rows below give T cell receptor beta chains drawn from one sample of a study of Graves' ophthalmopathy and Graves' hyperthyroidism. Using its own MiXCR run on the multiplex PCR reads, TCRdb lists one record per CDR3 protein. The sample shows about 640,000 distinct CDR3 sequences, over 40% of them seen only once. Specimen: peripheral blood. The receptor set was obtained from an adult man with Graves' ophthalmopathy. CDR3s include the opening cysteine and the closing phenylalanine or tryptophan. The D gene is left open where the match is weak. Expanded clones get a size class; other rows say once, few or many, or leave the size out.

d_gene,len,j_gene,abundance,v_gene,CDR3aa,CDR3nt
TRBD1,14,TRBJ1-4,few,TRBV25-1,CASSVGTGIVKLFF,TGTGCCAGCAGCGTAGGGACAGGGATAGTAAAACTGTTTTTT
TRBD1,16,TRBJ1-2,few,TRBV11-2,CASSLDGGTGGYGYTF,TGTGCCAGCAGCTTAGATGGGGGGACAGGGGGCTATGGCTACACCTTC
.,13,TRBJ2-5,many,TRBV7-9,CASSLLTQETQYF,TGTGCCAGCAGCTTGCTGACTCAAGAGACCCAGTACTTC
TRBD2,16,TRBJ2-7,few,TRBV20-1,CSARETWASGPYEQYF,TGCAGTGCTAGAGAGACCTGGGCTAGCGGCCCCTACGAGCAGTACTTC
.,16,TRBJ2-6,.,TRBV13,CASSRDWSPGANVLTF,TGTGCCAGCAGCAGAGACTGGTCACCCGGGGCCAACGTCCTGACTTTC
.,15,TRBJ1-5,.,TRBV10-3,CASTTWAGSDQPQHF,TGTGCCAGCACTACCTGGGCTGGTTCGGATCAGCCCCAGCATTTT
.,18,TRBJ1-1,many,TRBV4-1,CASSLGRPNRAADTEAFF,TGCGCCAGCAGCCTAGGCAGGCCAAACAGGGCCGCGGACACTGAAGCTTTCTTT
TRBD2,14,TRBJ2-7,.,TRBV14,CASSATSGLQEQYF,TGTGCCAGCAGTGCGACTAGCGGGCTACAAGAGCAGTACTTC
.,12,TRBJ1-4,many,TRBV6-6,CASSWLDEKLFF,TGTGCCAGCAGTTGGTTAGACGAAAAACTGTTTTTT
.,12,TRBJ2-2,.,TRBV30,CAWRPNTGELFF,TGTGCCTGGCGGCCAAACACCGGGGAGCTGTTTTTT
TRBD1,15,TRBJ1-1,.,TRBV2,CASSPRGTGLSEAFF,TGTGCCAGCAGTCCCCGGGGGACAGGGTTATCTGAAGCTTTCTTT
TRBD1,16,TRBJ2-5,few,TRBV4-2,CASSQDLQGAGETQYF,TGTGCCAGCAGCCAAGATCTGCAGGGGGCAGGAGAGACCCAGTACTTC
.,13,TRBJ1-6,many,TRBV12-3/TRBV12-4,CASSSGTAVPLHF,TGTGCCAGCAGTTCCGGGACCGCCGTACCCCTCCACTTT
.,14,TRBJ1-2,many,TRBV20-1,CSARDPGGAGGYTF,TGCAGTGCTAGAGACCCTGGGGGGGCTGGTGGCTACACCTTC
.,13,TRBJ2-2,many,TRBV6-4,CASSGGDTGELFF,TGTGCCAGCAGTGGGGGCGACACCGGGGAGCTGTTTTTT
.,9,TRBJ1-3,many,TRBV6-5,CASINTIYF,TGTGCCAGCATCAACACCATATATTTT
.,12,TRBJ2-5,.,TRBV25-1,CASFGPRGEQYF,TGTGCCAGCTTTGGTCCGAGGGGAGAGCAGTACTTC
.,13,TRBJ2-7,many,TRBV5-1,CASSLEVRAEQYF,TGCGCCAGCAGCTTGGAGGTCAGGGCCGAGCAGTACTTC
TRBD1,15,TRBJ1-4,.,TRBV11-3,CASSLDPGQGAKLFF,TGTGCCAGCAGCTTAGACCCAGGACAGGGGGCGAAACTGTTTTTT
.,12,TRBJ1-5,many,TRBV6-2/TRBV6-3,CASKPAGAPQHF,TGTGCCAGCAAACCCGCAGGAGCGCCCCAGCATTTT
TRBD1,16,TRBJ1-5,few,TRBV4-1,CASSQVRGRSGQPQHF,TGCGCCAGCAGCCAAGTCAGGGGGCGATCGGGTCAGCCCCAGCATTTT
.,15,TRBJ2-7,few,TRBV6-5,CASSYKGLSPYEQYF,TGTGCCAGCAGTTACAAAGGGTTGTCCCCCTACGAGCAGTACTTC
.,15,TRBJ2-7,.,TRBV20-1,CSARGGAEEVYEQYF,TGCAGTGCTAGGGGGGGAGCGGAAGAAGTCTACGAGCAGTACTTC
.,14,TRBJ2-2,.,TRBV2,CASSLQLAGGELFF,TGTGCCAGCAGTTTACAACTAGCAGGCGGGGAGCTGTTTTTT
TRBD2,20,TRBJ2-7,.,TRBV7-3,CASSLNPLPPREVAGGEQYF,TGTGCCAGCAGCTTAAACCCCCTCCCCCCCAGGGAGGTGGCGGGAGGGGAGCAGTACTTC
.,11,TRBJ1-4,.,TRBV11-1,CASSLPRELFF,TGTGCCAGCAGCCTACCCAGGGAACTGTTTTTT
.,14,TRBJ2-5,.,TRBV25-1,CASSVVGRAETQYF,TGTGCCAGCAGTGTAGTAGGCAGGGCGGAGACCCAGTACTTC
TRBD1,14,TRBJ1-2,many,TRBV19,CASSQPGQAYGYTF,TGTGCCAGTAGTCAACCGGGACAGGCTTATGGCTACACCTTC
TRBD1,13,TRBJ1-1,.,TRBV2,CASVRQGGTEAFF,TGTGCCAGCGTTAGACAGGGTGGCACTGAAGCTTTCTTT
.,15,TRBJ1-3,many,TRBV19,CASTTDIHPGNTIYF,TGTGCCAGTACCACTGACATACACCCTGGAAACACCATATATTTT
.,13,TRBJ1-1,.,TRBV30,CALLTERFTEAFF,TGTGCCCTGTTGACAGAGAGGTTCACTGAAGCTTTCTTT
.,12,TRBJ1-6,many,TRBV4-3,CASSRPGQDLHF,TGCGCCAGCAGCCGACCGGGACAAGACCTCCACTTT
.,15,TRBJ2-5,once,TRBV29-1,CSVAGGSGPGETQYF,TGCAGCGTTGCTGGGGGTAGCGGCCCCGGGGAGACCCAGTACTTC
.,14,TRBJ1-1,many,TRBV6-5,CASRKQGKETEAFF,TGTGCCAGCAGAAAACAGGGAAAGGAAACTGAAGCTTTCTTT
.,15,TRBJ2-5,many,TRBV9,CASSQTGHRGETQYF,TGTGCCAGCAGCCAAACGGGACATCGCGGAGAGACCCAGTACTTC
.,15,TRBJ2-5,.,TRBV9,CASSRPPGNQETQYF,TGTGCCAGCAGCCGACCGCCCGGGAACCAAGAGACCCAGTACTTC
.,14,TRBJ1-2,.,TRBV2,CASREGTVGYGYTF,TGTGCGAGCAGAGAGGGGACCGTCGGCTATGGCTACACCTTC
TRBD1,14,TRBJ2-7,many,TRBV10-3,CASDSPDRGREQYF,TGTGCCTCCGACTCCCCGGACAGGGGGCGTGAGCAGTACTTC
.,15,TRBJ2-7,many,TRBV11-2,CASSLGSSGIYEQYF,TGTGCCAGCAGCTTAGGGAGTTCGGGGATCTACGAGCAGTACTTC
.,14,TRBJ1-2,few,TRBV6-6,CASSYLGANYGYTF,TGTGCCAGCAGTTATCTCGGCGCTAACTATGGCTACACCTTC
TRBD2,16,TRBJ2-5,many,TRBV10-3,CASSPWERGHQETQYF,TGTGCCAGCAGCCCCTGGGAGCGGGGGCACCAAGAGACCCAGTACTTC
TRBD1,15,TRBJ1-5,.,TRBV19,CASSWTGGSNQPQHF,TGTGCCAGTAGCTGGACAGGGGGGAGCAATCAGCCCCAGCATTTT
.,16,TRBJ2-2,few,TRBV6-5,CASSYFGGWTTGELFF,TGTGCCAGCAGTTACTTCGGGGGCTGGACCACCGGGGAGCTGTTTTTT
TRBD2,14,TRBJ2-5,many,TRBV7-3,CASSLTGGEETQYF,TGTGCCAGCAGCTTAACGGGGGGGGAAGAGACCCAGTACTTC
TRBD2,16,TRBJ2-5,.,TRBV12-3/TRBV12-4,CASSRWGGAGGETQYF,TGTGCCAGCAGCCGCTGGGGGGGAGCGGGGGGAGAGACCCAGTACTTC
TRBD1,14,TRBJ2-7,.,TRBV10-3,CAISSFSGGDEQYF,TGTGCCATCAGCAGTTTTTCAGGGGGCGACGAGCAGTACTTC